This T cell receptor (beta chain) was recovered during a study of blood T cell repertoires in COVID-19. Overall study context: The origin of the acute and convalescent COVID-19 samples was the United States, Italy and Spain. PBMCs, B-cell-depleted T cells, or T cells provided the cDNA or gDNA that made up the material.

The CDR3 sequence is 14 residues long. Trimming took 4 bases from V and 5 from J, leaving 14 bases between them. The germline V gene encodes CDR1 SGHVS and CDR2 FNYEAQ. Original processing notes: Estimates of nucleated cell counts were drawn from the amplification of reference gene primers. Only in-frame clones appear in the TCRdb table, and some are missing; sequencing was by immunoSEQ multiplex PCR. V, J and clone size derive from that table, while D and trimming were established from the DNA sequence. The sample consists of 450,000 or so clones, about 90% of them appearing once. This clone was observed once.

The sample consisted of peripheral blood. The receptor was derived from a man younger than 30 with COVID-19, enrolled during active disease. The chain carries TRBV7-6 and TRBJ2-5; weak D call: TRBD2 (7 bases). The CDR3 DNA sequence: TGTGCCAGCAGCTCGGGGGGCGAGGGGGAGACCCAGTACTTC. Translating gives CASSSGGEGETQYF.